This is a list of T cell receptor beta chains from one sample in a study of vaccination effects on CD4 cells after COVID-19. Produced via immunoSEQ multiplex PCR; TCRdb's table is partial and in-frame only. There are some 24,000 clones in the sample; over 70% occur only once, and about 9.4% lies in the top ten. Their antigens remain unidentified. The sequenced sample was CD4+ T cells from PBMCs cultured with HCoV-NL63 spike peptides, obtained before COVID-19 vaccination. These receptors originate from a human donor who received a COVID-19 vaccine. Both conserved end residues are part of each CDR3. A D gene is named only where the DNA matches it firmly. Clone size, where shown, is once, few, many, or a class for clones that have expanded.

clone size	V gene	J gene	D gene	CDR3 protein	CDR3 DNA
few	TRBV4-1	TRBJ1-3	-	CASSRGGVVGTGNTIYF	TGCGCCAGCAGCCGAGGAGGGGTTGTTGGCACTGGAAACACCATATATTTT
-	TRBV9	TRBJ2-5	-	CASSEKPQETQYF	TGTGCCAGCAGCGAAAAACCTCAAGAGACCCAGTACTTC
-	TRBV6-6	TRBJ1-3	-	CASSRRGENTIYF	TGTGCCAGCAGTCGACGGGGAGAAAACACCATATATTTT
-	TRBV28	TRBJ2-7	-	CASSISYEQYF	TGTGCCAGCAGTATCTCCTACGAGCAGTACTTC
few	TRBV2	TRBJ2-5	-	CASSTVQETQYF	TGTGCCAGCAGCACAGTTCAAGAGACCCAGTACTTC
-	TRBV27	TRBJ1-2	TRBD1	CASSLRATGGPPSF	TGTGCCAGCAGTTTAAGGGCGACAGGGGGCCCACCTAGTTTC
medium-sized	TRBV10-3	TRBJ2-6	-	CAITGQLSGANVLTF	TGTGCCATCACGGGGCAGCTCTCTGGGGCCAACGTCCTGACTTTC
-	TRBV7-2	TRBJ1-1	TRBD1	CASSLEAGGFNTEAFF	TGTGCCAGCAGCTTAGAGGCAGGGGGCTTTAACACTGAAGCTTTCTTT
-	TRBV12-3/TRBV12-4	TRBJ2-5	-	CASSFSGVETQYF	TGTGCCAGCAGTTTCTCAGGTGTAGAGACCCAGTACTTC
-	TRBV7-8	TRBJ1-4	-	CASSPPAWGNEKLFF	TGTGCCAGCAGCCCCCCGGCTTGGGGTAACGAAAAACTGTTTTTT
-	TRBV4-1	TRBJ2-5	TRBD1	CASSLTGMETQYF	TGCGCCAGCAGCCTGACAGGGATGGAGACCCAGTACTTC
-	TRBV18	TRBJ2-1	TRBD2	CASSPPAGGSFLNEQFF	TGTGCCAGCTCACCACCGGCGGGAGGCTCATTCCTCAATGAGCAGTTCTTC
-	TRBV4-1	TRBJ2-3	TRBD1	CASSQVGVDRGPDTQYF	TGCGCCAGCAGCCAAGTTGGGGTGGACAGGGGGCCAGATACGCAGTATTTT
-	TRBV6-5	TRBJ2-7	TRBD1	CASSRPGQGLLEQYF	TGTGCCAGCAGTCGACCGGGACAGGGGTTACTCGAGCAGTACTTC
once	TRBV6-2/TRBV6-3	TRBJ1-1	-	CASSYRAGSVDTEAFF	TGTGCCAGCAGTTATAGGGCAGGGTCCGTTGACACTGAAGCTTTCTTT
once	TRBV9	TRBJ2-7	-	CASSAQTGAGVAGTSYEQYF	TGTGCCAGCAGCGCCCAGACAGGGGCGGGGGTTGCAGGGACATCCTACGAGCAGTACTTC
-	TRBV6-1	TRBJ2-2	-	CASSDVQLDTGELFF	TGTGCCAGCAGTGACGTCCAGCTCGACACCGGGGAGCTGTTTTTT
-	TRBV12-2	TRBJ2-3	-	CASLNRRGASVTDTQYF	TGTGCAAGTCTCAACCGCCGGGGGGCGTCGGTCACAGATACGCAGTATTTT
-	TRBV3-1/TRBV3-2	TRBJ1-1	-	CASSARGTTEAFF	TGTGCCAGCAGTGCTCGGGGAACCACTGAAGCTTTCTTT
-	TRBV2	TRBJ2-1	TRBD1	CASSAGTVLSSYNEQFF	TGTGCCAGCAGTGCCGGGACAGTACTTTCCTCCTACAATGAGCAGTTCTTC
once	TRBV11-2	TRBJ2-7	-	CASSLSREHEQYF	TGTGCCAGCAGCTTAAGCAGGGAACACGAGCAGTACTTC
-	TRBV5-1	TRBJ1-4	-	CASSWGTMSDEKLFF	TGCGCCAGCAGCTGGGGGACAATGAGCGATGAAAAACTGTTTTTT
-	TRBV29-1	TRBJ1-1	-	CSVGRKSMNTEAFF	TGCAGCGTTGGTAGGAAATCCATGAACACTGAAGCTTTCTTT
-	TRBV11-2	TRBJ1-2	-	CASSLEVGRSRYGYTF	TGTGCCAGCAGCTTAGAGGTCGGCCGAAGTAGGTACGGCTACACCTTC
-	TRBV27	TRBJ1-4	-	CASSLSPSPVQAALIATNEKLFF	TGTGCCAGCAGTTTATCCCCCAGCCCGGTTCAGGCGGCCCTAATAGCAACTAATGAAAAACTGTTTTTT
-	TRBV12-3/TRBV12-4	TRBJ1-1	-	CASSLGGSEAFF	TGTGCCAGCAGTTTAGGGGGGAGTGAAGCTTTCTTT
-	TRBV28	TRBJ2-1	-	CASSLGGSSSYNEQFF	TGTGCCAGCAGTTTAGGAGGGTCGAGCTCCTACAATGAGCAGTTCTTC
-	TRBV18	TRBJ2-5	-	CASSLRSGQETQYF	TGTGCCAGCTCACTCAGGTCGGGTCAAGAGACCCAGTACTTC
-	TRBV24-1	TRBJ1-2	-	CATSDSNIRTPIYGYTF	TGTGCCACCAGTGATAGTAATATTAGGACACCAATATATGGCTACACCTTC
-	TRBV7-8	TRBJ2-2	-	CASSPVIGELFF	TGTGCCAGCAGCCCCGTAATCGGGGAGCTGTTTTTT
-	TRBV3-1/TRBV3-2	TRBJ2-1	TRBD2	CASSQNSGGGYEQFF	TGTGCCAGCAGCCAGAATAGCGGGGGGGGGTATGAGCAGTTCTTC
few	TRBV5-1	TRBJ2-7	-	CASSLASGEEQYF	TGCGCCAGCAGCTTGGCGTCAGGGGAAGAGCAGTACTTC
-	TRBV7-8	TRBJ1-2	TRBD1	CASSLEGTGVSGYTF	TGTGCCAGCAGCTTAGAAGGGACAGGGGTTTCTGGCTACACCTTC
-	TRBV9	TRBJ2-2	-	CASSVAGELFF	TGTGCCAGCAGCGTAGCCGGGGAGCTGTTTTTT
-	TRBV7-2	TRBJ2-5	TRBD2	CASSLARGETQYF	TGTGCCAGCAGCTTAGCGCGGGGGGAGACCCAGTACTTC